A single sample gave rise to the 28 T cell receptor beta chains below, sequenced in a study of blood T cell repertoires in COVID-19. Clones were read by immunoSEQ multiplex PCR, and TCRdb kept only the in-frame ones, dropping some. The repertoire holds 150,000 or so clones, with approximately 89% as singletons. The sequenced material came from peripheral blood. The origin of the receptors is a woman in her sixties or seventies with COVID-19, enrolled during active disease.

The chain has TRBV9 and TRBJ2-1; 11 nucleotides line up with TRBD2. After removal of 0 bases from V and 8 bases from J, the junction contained 7 bases not matched to a gene. The CDR3 length is 16 residues. CDR1 is SGDLS, CDR2 YYNGEE, per germline. In nucleotides, the CDR3 is TGTGCCAGCAGCGTAGATCTAGCGGGGGGAGGCGATGAGCAGTTCTTC. Translated, it gives CASSVDLAGGGDEQFF.

The chain joins TRBV7-8 to TRBJ1-5, with TRBD1 as a possible D gene (6 bases). CDR3 length: 15 amino acids. CDR1 is SGHVS and CDR2 is FQNEAQ in the germline V gene. The V gene lost 3 bases and the J gene lost 7 bases, with 16 bases spanning the gap. The CDR3 region is CASSFRGGAEQPQHF. CDR3 nucleotides: TGTGCCAGCAGCTTTCGTGGGGGGGCTGAGCAGCCCCAGCATTTT.

The V and J genes are TRBV28 and TRBJ2-7, with D perhaps TRBD2 (7 bases). V was clipped by 8 bases and J by 3 bases, with 17 bases between them. Per germline, CDR1 MDHEN and CDR2 SYDVKM. The length of the CDR3 is 14 residues. The CDR3 DNA sequence: TGTGCCAGCCGGGAGGACAGACTAAACTACGAGCAGTACTTC. It yields the protein CASREDRLNYEQYF.

The chain recombines TRBV6-5 with TRBJ1-4, with D hard to call. In germline, CDR1 is MNHEY, CDR2 SVGAGI. This CDR3 spans 11 amino acids. The ends were cut back, 11 bases at V and 13 bases at J, with 17 bases in the middle. In DNA, the CDR3 is TGTGCCGGGCTTTGGTACTTTGGACTGTTTTTT. Its translation: CAGLWYFGLFF.

The CDR3 DNA reads TGTGCCAGCAGTGAGGGACTAGCGGGGGGGTCAGAGACCCAGTACTTC. Its translation: CASSEGLAGGSETQYF. The chain couples TRBV6-1 to TRBJ2-5; 16 bases are a match to TRBD2. Unmatched junction bases numbered 2, after V lost 3 bases and J lost 4 bases. This CDR3 has 16 residues. Germline CDR1 reads MNHNS; CDR2 reads SASEGT.

The J gene is TRBJ1-5, the V gene TRBV6-1, with TRBD1 as a possible D gene (5 bases). Deletions cut 0 bases from V and 7 bases from J, with 16 bases between. CDR1 is MNHNS and CDR2 is SASEGT in the germline V gene. The CDR3 loop spans 16 amino acids. The DNA of the CDR3 is TGTGCCAGCAGTGAAGCGGGGCCGGAGGGCCGGCAGCCCCAGCATTTT. This gives the protein CASSEAGPEGRQPQHF.

The V call is TRBV19, the J call TRBJ1-2; possible D gene TRBD1, 6 bases. This CDR3 spans 12 amino acids. Germline lookup yields CDR1 LNHDA and CDR2 SQIVND (reference sequence). The V end lost 5 bases, the J end lost 5 bases, and 9 bases lay between the germline ends. The CDR3 DNA follows: TGTGCCAGTAGTTTCGGACAGTATGGCTACACCTTC. It translates to CASSFGQYGYTF.

The V call is TRBV29-1, the J call TRBJ2-3; TRBD1 matches 9 bases. The V gene's germline CDR1 is SQVTM and CDR2 ANQGSEA. V shed 6 bases and J 5 bases; nucleotides not matched to a gene: 6. The CDR3 consists of 13 residues. This CDR3 reads CSVGDRVGDTQYF. The CDR3 DNA sequence: TGCAGCGTAGGGGACAGGGTCGGAGATACGCAGTATTTT.

V is TRBV9 and J is TRBJ1-1, with D possibly being TRBD1 (5 bases). V lost 5 bases, J lost 8 bases, and 16 bases lay in between. The CDR3 covers 13 residues. Germline V gene data show CDR1 as SGDLS and CDR2 as YYNGEE. CDR3 bases: TGTGCCAGCAGTGCAGAAGGGGCCGGAGAAGCTTTCTTT. This encodes CASSAEGAGEAFF.

This clone was seen only once. This sequence joins TRBV5-1 and TRBJ2-7; the match to TRBD1 covers 8 bases. The CDR3 covers 15 residues. CDR1 SGHRS and CDR2 YFSETQ come from the germline V gene. After removal of 2 bases from V and 4 bases from J, the junction contained 8 bases not matched to a gene. As DNA, the CDR3 is TGCGCCAGCAGCTTAGAGGCAGGGGGCGTATACGAGCAGTACTTC. Protein sequence: CASSLEAGGVYEQYF.

DNA of the CDR3: TGCGCCAGCAGCCTTCAGACAGGGTACGCCTACGAGCAGTACTTC. Protein: CASSLQTGYAYEQYF. The chain employs TRBV5-1 and TRBJ2-7; TRBD1 aligns across 7 bases. V shed 4 bases, J shed 2 bases, and the junction held 9 bases outside the gene matches. This CDR3 region has 15 residues. Germline lookup yields CDR1 SGHRS and CDR2 YFSETQ.

CDR3: CASSRGRNEKLFF. In DNA, the CDR3 is TGTGCCAGCAGCCGGGGGCGGAATGAAAAACTGTTTTTT. The chain recombines TRBV14 with TRBJ1-4; D might be TRBD1 (6 bases). V dropped 4 bases and J dropped 5 bases, with 8 bases sitting between them. Germline V CDR1 and CDR2: SGHDN, FVKESK. This CDR3 contains 13 residues.

J is TRBJ2-5 and V is TRBV4-2, with 7 bases matching TRBD2. V lost 1 base, J lost 1 base, and 15 bases stayed unmatched. In germline, CDR1 is LGHNA, CDR2 YNFKEQ. The CDR3 runs 19 residues. CDR3 coding DNA: TGTGCCAGCAGCCAAGGGTCCGGGGGGTCTCTTACTTTCCAAGAGACCCAGTACTTC. This codes for CASSQGSGGSLTFQETQYF.

The V call is TRBV30, the J call TRBJ2-3; D is unresolved. This CDR3 spans 12 amino acids. V was trimmed by 4 bases and J by 4 bases, leaving 9 bases between them. CDR1 GTSNPN and CDR2 SVGIG come from the germline V gene (reference sequence). The CDR3 coding sequence is TGTGCCTGGACCCGTCTAGCAGATACGCAGTATTTT. Its protein product is CAWTRLADTQYF.

V and J are TRBV3-1 (or the pseudogene TRBV3-2) and TRBJ2-7; D gene uncertain. Germline lookup yields CDR1 LGHDT and CDR2 YNNKEL (reference sequence). The CDR3 extends over 13 amino acids. Trimming took off 8 bases at V and 3 bases at J, with 14 bases between the two ends. This chain's CDR3 is CASLDTTRYEQYF. CDR3 sequence (DNA): TGTGCCAGCTTGGATACGACACGCTACGAGCAGTACTTC.

This clone was observed a few times. V is TRBV13 and J is TRBJ1-3; D unresolved. The CDR3 is made up of 14 amino acids. From germline, CDR1 is PRHDT and CDR2 FYEKMQ (reference sequence). Deletions cut 0 bases from V and 0 bases from J, with 3 bases between. DNA of the CDR3: TGTGCCAGCAGCTTAGGGAGCTCTGGAAACACCATATATTTT. This translates into CASSLGSSGNTIYF.

The chain uses TRBV6-5 and TRBJ1-3, with D uncertain. The CDR3 is made up of 12 amino acids. Germline assignment: CDR1 MNHEY and CDR2 SVGAGI. V lost 8 bases and J lost 0, with 5 bases in between. The CDR3 here is CASRSSGNTIYF. The CDR3, as DNA: TGTGCCAGCCGGAGCTCTGGAAACACCATATATTTT.

The rearrangement joins TRBV15 to TRBJ1-4; D is possibly TRBD1 (6 bases). V dropped 0 bases and J dropped 6 bases, with 11 bases sitting between them. Germline lookup yields CDR1 LNHNV and CDR2 YYDKDF (reference sequence). There are 15 residues in the CDR3. The CDR3 is CATSRDYRVDEKLFF. The CDR3 region has the DNA TGTGCCACCAGCAGAGATTACAGGGTGGATGAAAAACTGTTTTTT.

The chain has TRBV7-6 and TRBJ2-1, with 11 bases identical to TRBD2. Germline trimming cut 5 bases from V and 3 bases from J; bases unmatched to any gene: 18. The CDR3 has 20 amino acids. Germline CDR1 is SGHVS and CDR2 is FNYEAQ. This CDR3 reads CASSPRRGSGGDYIYNEQFF. The CDR3 DNA reads TGTGCCAGCAGCCCGCGGAGGGGTAGCGGGGGGGATTATATCTACAATGAGCAGTTCTTC. The entire variable domain, with the rest obtained from reference TRBV7-6 and TRBJ2-1, is as follows: GAGVSQSPRYKVTKRGQDVALRCDPISGHVSLYWYRQALGQGPEFLTYFNYEAQQDKSGLPNDRFSAERPEGSISTLTIQRTEQRDSAMYRCASSPRRGSGGDYIYNEQFFGPGTRLTVL.

The genes are TRBV2 and TRBJ2-2; TRBD1 matches 9 bases. After removal of 4 bases from V and 4 bases from J, the junction contained 4 bases not matched to a gene. Per germline, CDR1 SNHLY and CDR2 FYNNEI. The CDR3 consists of 15 residues. CDR3 loop: CASSVTGGTTGELFF. The CDR3, as DNA: TGTGCCAGCAGTGTTACAGGGGGCACCACCGGGGAGCTGTTTTTT.

The chain's CDR3 is CASGDRGRSTDTQYF. The CDR3 nucleotides read TGTGCCAGCGGCGACAGGGGGCGAAGCACAGATACGCAGTATTTT. This chain uses TRBV6-5 with TRBJ2-3; 10 positions match TRBD1. V lost 8 bases, J lost 0 bases, and 5 bases stayed unmatched. Germline loops: CDR1 MNHEY, CDR2 SVGAGI. CDR3 length: 15 residues.

The rearrangement joins TRBV6-1 to TRBJ1-5; D uncertain. The V gene's germline CDR1 is MNHNS and CDR2 SASEGT. The CDR3 contains 16 residues. V lost 3 bases and J lost 0, with 12 bases in between. CDR3 DNA: TGTGCCAGCAGTGACCCCCCACAGTATAGCAATCAGCCCCAGCATTTT. Encoded protein: CASSDPPQYSNQPQHF.

The CDR3 reads CASSQGVNTEAFF. CDR3 DNA: TGTGCCAGCAGCCAGGGGGTGAACACTGAAGCTTTCTTT. V is TRBV7-3 and J is TRBJ1-1, with 7 bases matching TRBD1. This CDR3 region has 13 residues. V dropped 5 bases and J dropped 0; count of bases not matched to a gene: 0. Germline V gives CDR1 SGHTA, CDR2 FQGTGA.

The gene calls are TRBV3-1 (or the pseudogene TRBV3-2) and TRBJ1-4, with D possibly TRBD1 on 6 matching bases. This CDR3 has 16 residues. Germline assignment: CDR1 LGHDT and CDR2 YNNKEL (reference sequence). The V gene lost 4 bases and the J gene lost 8 bases, with 20 bases spanning the gap. CDR3 coding DNA: TGTGCCAGCAGCCCCCACCGCGGGGGGGCGGGGGAAAAACTGTTTTTT. Encoded protein: CASSPHRGGAGEKLFF.

This rearrangement joins TRBV6-5 to TRBJ2-1; 8 positions agree with TRBD2. The CDR3 runs 15 residues. Trimming cost V 8 bases and J 7 bases; bases outside gene matches: 13. In germline, CDR1 is MNHEY, CDR2 SVGAGI. The CDR3 here is CASGSWRGAGNEQFF. The CDR3 DNA follows: TGTGCCAGCGGGTCCTGGCGGGGGGCGGGTAATGAGCAGTTCTTC.

This clone was detected only a few times. The same CDR3 is also encoded by other DNA sequences in this sample. The CDR3 sequence: CSVVGGAGGYTF. The CDR3 coding sequence is TGCAGCGTTGTTGGGGGCGCAGGTGGCTACACCTTC. The chain employs TRBV29-1 and TRBJ1-2; weak D call: TRBD1 (6 bases). The CDR3 consists of 12 residues. The germline V and J ends were trimmed by 4 bases and 7 bases, with 13 bases remaining between them. Germline CDR1 and CDR2: SQVTM and ANQGSEA.

The chain uses TRBV6-5 and TRBJ1-3, with D possibly TRBD1 on 6 matching bases. CDR1 is MNHEY, CDR2 SVGAGI, per germline. The CDR3 is 12 residues long. Trimming cost V 7 bases and J 3 bases, with 7 bases left between them. The CDR3 DNA follows: TGTGCCAGCAACAGGGTTGGAAACACCATATATTTT. Its translation is CASNRVGNTIYF.

The chain recombines TRBV14 with TRBJ1-1; D gene uncertain. The germline gives CDR1 SGHDN, CDR2 FVKESK. The germline V and J ends were trimmed by 3 bases and 0 bases, with 5 bases remaining between them. The CDR3 runs to 13 residues. Written as DNA, the CDR3 is TGTGCCAGCAGCCAGGGCATGAACACTGAAGCTTTCTTT. Translated, it gives CASSQGMNTEAFF.